This passage covers 25 T cell receptor beta chains from one sample sequenced in a study of blood T cell repertoires in COVID-19. Profiled with immunoSEQ multiplex PCR; TCRdb holds only in-frame clones, not every one. The data contain about 110,000 clones, over 60% of them singletons. Source material: peripheral blood. The receptors stem from a man aged 65 to 85 with acute or convalescent COVID-19.

This chain links TRBV9 with TRBJ2-1, with 7 bases matching TRBD2. Germline trimming cut 4 bases from V and 7 bases from J; bases unmatched to any gene: 11. There are 15 residues in the CDR3. Germline V gene lookup returns CDR1 SGDLS and CDR2 YYNGEE. CDR3 sequence reads: CASSPRRGGFNEQFF. The CDR3 nucleotides read TGTGCCAGCAGCCCCCGGCGGGGAGGGTTTAATGAGCAGTTCTTC. The entire variable domain, with the rest obtained from reference TRBV9 and TRBJ2-1, is as follows: DSGVTQTPKHLITATGQRVTLRCSPRSGDLSVYWYQQSLDQGLQFLIQYYNGEERAKGNILERFSAQQFPDLHSELNLSSLELGDSALYFCASSPRRGGFNEQFFGPGTRLTVL.

The J gene is TRBJ1-2, the V gene TRBV4-1; the match to TRBD1 covers 8 bases. The CDR3 runs 16 residues. The germline CDR1 and CDR2 sequences are MGHRA and YSYEKL. V dropped 0 bases and J dropped 0; count of bases not matched to a gene: 3. The DNA of the CDR3 is TGCGCCAGCAGCCAAGATGCAGGGGGCACTAACTATGGCTACACCTTC. Its translation is CASSQDAGGTNYGYTF.

The V and J genes are TRBV14 and TRBJ2-5; D unclear. The ends were cut back, 0 bases at V and 3 bases at J, with 11 bases in the middle. The CDR3 totals 15 residues. The germline gives CDR1 SGHDN, CDR2 FVKESK. Written as DNA, the CDR3 is TGTGCCAGCAGCCAAGATATGCTAGACGAAGAGACCCAGTACTTC. Translating gives CASSQDMLDEETQYF. Complete variable domain (other parts from reference TRBV14 and TRBJ2-5): EAGVTQFPSHSVIEKGQTVTLRCDPISGHDNLYWYRRVMGKEIKFLLHFVKESKQDESGMPNNRFLAERTGGTYSTLKVQPAELEDSGVYFCASSQDMLDEETQYFGPGTRLLVL.

The chain links TRBV6-5 to TRBJ1-4, with 10 bases matching TRBD1. The CDR3 spans 14 residues. Trimming took 5 bases from V and 5 from J; bases not matched to a gene: 2. CDR1 MNHEY and CDR2 SVGAGI come from the germline V gene. Written as DNA, the CDR3 is TGTGCCAGCAGTAGGACAGGGGGGAATGAAAAACTGTTTTTT. Its protein product is CASSRTGGNEKLFF.

The chain carries TRBV13 and TRBJ2-7, with 9 bases matching TRBD2. From germline, CDR1 is PRHDT and CDR2 FYEKMQ (reference sequence). The trim removed 4 bases at V and 6 bases at J, leaving 7 bases unmatched. This CDR3 spans 14 amino acids. The CDR3 region has the DNA TGTGCCAGCAGCTCAGATAGCGGGGGTCTCGAGCAGTACTTC. It encodes CASSSDSGGLEQYF.

The rearrangement joins TRBV5-6 to TRBJ1-5; 9 bases align to TRBD1. CDR1 is SGHDT, CDR2 YYEEEE, per germline. The ends lost 4 bases at V and 2 bases at J; junction bases unmatched: 7. CDR3 length: 16 amino acids. CDR3 in amino acids: CASSNTGGAGNQPQHF. The CDR3 DNA follows: TGTGCCAGCAGCAACACAGGGGGCGCCGGCAATCAGCCCCAGCATTTT.

The V and J genes are TRBV5-5 and TRBJ2-3, with 12 nucleotides matching TRBD2. V dropped 4 bases and J dropped 1; count of bases not matched to a gene: 4. Per the germline V gene, CDR1 is SGHKS and CDR2 is YYEKEE (reference sequence). The CDR3 sequence is 16 residues long. The CDR3 is CASSAGLAGRTDTQYF. Here the CDR3 DNA reads TGTGCCAGCAGCGCCGGACTAGCGGGGCGCACAGATACGCAGTATTTT.

This sequence joins TRBV6-1 and TRBJ1-5; D is possibly TRBD1 (6 bases). This CDR3 contains 17 residues. In germline, CDR1 is MNHNS, CDR2 SASEGT. V lost 2 bases to trimming and J lost 1 base, with 15 bases between them. CDR3 sequence: CASSEYRGAGSNQPQHF. CDR3 nucleotide sequence: TGTGCCAGCAGTGAATATCGGGGGGCAGGGAGCAATCAGCCCCAGCATTTT.

The chain is built from TRBV13 and TRBJ2-1, with 8 bases lining up with TRBD1. With V trimmed by 6 bases and J by 1 base, 5 bases remained unmatched. The CDR3 sequence is 15 residues long. Germline lookup yields CDR1 PRHDT and CDR2 FYEKMQ (reference sequence). The CDR3 DNA sequence: TGTGCCAGCAGTCCTCAGGGGGCGTCCTACAATGAGCAGTTCTTC. Translation gives CASSPQGASYNEQFF.

CDR3 protein: CASKKDTSYEQYF. Here the CDR3 DNA reads TGTGCCAGTAAAAAGGACACGTCCTACGAGCAGTACTTC. This chain joins TRBV19 and TRBJ2-7, with D possibly being TRBD1 (5 bases). This CDR3 contains 13 residues. Per the germline V gene, CDR1 is LNHDA and CDR2 is SQIVND (reference sequence). Trimming shortened V by 7 bases and J by 1 base, and 11 bases separated the two germline ends.

The chain carries TRBV24-1 and TRBJ2-5; a possible D gene is TRBD1 (7 bases). Germline V gives CDR1 KGHDR, CDR2 SFDVKD. This CDR3 comprises 13 residues. Trimming shortened V by 5 bases and J by 4 bases, and 10 bases separated the two germline ends. The CDR3 bases are TGTGCCACCAGTGCGGGGGACAGAGAGACCCAGTACTTC. This translates into CATSAGDRETQYF.

This clone was seen a handful of times. The chain carries TRBV5-6 and TRBJ1-3; D possibly corresponds to TRBD1 (6 bases). In germline, CDR1 is SGHDT, CDR2 YYEEEE. CDR3 length: 14 residues. Trimming removed 4 bases from V and 4 bases from J, with 12 bases in between. The CDR3 sequence is CASSLRGSGNTIYF. Here the CDR3 DNA reads TGTGCCAGCAGCCTCAGGGGATCCGGAAACACCATATATTTT. Drawing the rest from reference TRBV5-6 and TRBJ1-3, the complete variable domain is DAGVTQSPTHLIKTRGQQVTLRCSPKSGHDTVSWYQQALGQGPQFIFQYYEEEERQRGNFPDRFSGHQFPNYSSELNVNALLLGDSALYLCASSLRGSGNTIYFGEGSWLTVV.

The chain employs TRBV6-5 and TRBJ1-6, with TRBD1 identical over 9 bases. V shed 5 bases, J shed 10 bases, and the junction held 6 bases outside the gene matches. CDR3 size: 14 residues. Germline V CDR1 and CDR2: MNHEY, SVGAGI. The CDR3 spells CASSPGQGGSPLHF. The CDR3 DNA reads as TGTGCCAGCAGTCCGGGACAGGGCGGCTCACCCCTCCACTTT.

The gene calls are TRBV7-9 and TRBJ2-5; 8 nucleotides line up with TRBD2. V was clipped by 5 bases and J by 1 base; unmatched bases: 3. The CDR3 contains 14 residues. CDR1 and CDR2 from the germline V gene are SEHNR and FQNEAQ (reference sequence). This CDR3 reads CASSSGGSQETQYF. CDR3 DNA sequence: TGTGCCAGCAGCAGCGGGGGCTCCCAAGAGACCCAGTACTTC. Looking up the rest from reference TRBV7-9 and TRBJ2-5 gives the full variable domain: DTGVSQNPRHKITKRGQNVTFRCDPISEHNRLYWYRQTLGQGPEFLTYFQNEAQLEKSRLLSDRFSAERPKGSFSTLEIQRTEQGDSAMYLCASSSGGSQETQYFGPGTRLLVL.

This clone was detected a few times. The chain carries TRBV9 and TRBJ1-6; D gene unclear. The CDR3 runs 14 residues. Germline V gene sequence: CDR1 SGDLS, CDR2 YYNGEE. Trimming removed 0 bases at V and 7 bases at J, with 8 bases between. Here the CDR3 reads CASSVDSVNSPLHF. The CDR3 nucleotides read TGTGCCAGCAGCGTAGACAGTGTGAATTCACCCCTCCACTTT.

This chain joins TRBV5-1 and TRBJ1-1, with TRBD1 identical over 7 bases. The CDR3 has 14 amino acids. V shed 4 bases, J shed 8 bases, and the junction held 11 bases outside the gene matches. CDR1 SGHRS and CDR2 YFSETQ come from the germline V gene. The CDR3 here is CASSPGQEGTEAFF. CDR3 bases: TGCGCCAGCAGCCCCGGACAGGAGGGTACCGAAGCTTTCTTT.

The chain combines TRBV7-2 with TRBJ1-1, with no clear D. The CDR3 consists of 15 residues. CDR1 SGHTA and CDR2 FQGNSA come from the germline V gene. Trimming stripped 5 bases from V and 2 bases from J, with 15 bases between. The DNA of the CDR3 is TGTGCCAGCAGCCCCGAAGCCCGGGGTAACACTGAAGCTTTCTTT. Translated: CASSPEARGNTEAFF.

The chain links TRBV3-1 (or the pseudogene TRBV3-2) to TRBJ2-3; D remains ambiguous. The CDR3 is 12 amino acids. CDR1 and CDR2 from the germline V gene are LGHDT and YNNKEL (reference sequence). V lost 8 bases, J lost 6 bases, and 12 bases lay in between. The CDR3 protein is CASSFPEDTQYF. In nucleotides, the CDR3 is TGTGCCAGCTCTTTTCCGGAGGATACGCAGTATTTT.

This chain connects TRBV5-6 to TRBJ1-5; 8 nucleotides align to TRBD1. The germline V gene encodes CDR1 SGHDT and CDR2 YYEEEE. The V and J ends lost 4 bases and 5 bases, in that order; junction bases with no gene match: 8. The CDR3 is made up of 15 amino acids. The CDR3: CASSTYDRGDQPQHF. DNA of the CDR3: TGTGCCAGCAGCACGTACGACAGGGGAGATCAGCCCCAGCATTTT.

V is TRBV6-1 and J is TRBJ1-4; TRBD1 might be the D (5 bases). The germline V gene encodes CDR1 MNHNS and CDR2 SASEGT. The CDR3 has 14 residues. Trimming pared 3 bases from V and 3 bases from J, leaving 8 bases between. The CDR3 protein is CASSDVRANEKLFF. The CDR3 DNA sequence: TGTGCCAGCAGTGATGTCAGGGCTAATGAAAAACTGTTTTTT.

The J gene is TRBJ1-3, the V gene TRBV19; 10 bases are shared with TRBD1. This CDR3 region has 16 residues. Trimming at V came to 2 bases and at J to 2 bases, leaving 3 bases not matched to a gene. Germline CDR1 and CDR2: LNHDA and SQIVND (reference sequence). CDR3 sequence: CASSIRQGAAGNTIYF. CDR3 sequence (DNA): TGTGCCAGTAGTATACGACAGGGGGCGGCTGGAAACACCATATATTTT.

The chain combines TRBV12-3 or TRBV12-4 with TRBJ1-5; TRBD1 might be the D (5 bases). V shed 6 bases and J shed 5 bases, with 11 bases lying between them. This CDR3 has 13 amino acids. The CDR3 sequence: CASSPGGDQPQHF. CDR3 in DNA: TGTGCCAGCAGCCCCGGGGGTGATCAGCCCCAGCATTTT.

Only a few counts were recorded for this clone. The CDR3 sequence is CASSQLDRGNYGYTF. The CDR3 nucleotides read TGTGCCAGCAGCCAACTGGACAGGGGGAACTATGGCTACACCTTC. The genes are TRBV3-1 (or the pseudogene TRBV3-2) and TRBJ1-2; TRBD1 matches 10 bases. The length of the CDR3 is 15 residues. Germline V gives CDR1 LGHDT, CDR2 YNNKEL (reference sequence). The J segment lost 2 bases and the V segment lost 2 bases, leaving 2 bases of the junction unmatched.

The chain links TRBV5-4 to TRBJ1-2; possible D gene TRBD1, 6 bases. This CDR3 region has 14 residues. V was trimmed by 0 bases and J by 9 bases, leaving 15 bases between them. Germline CDR1 SGHNT, CDR2 YYREEE (reference sequence). CDR3 sequence (DNA): TGTGCCAGCAGCTTGGAACAGGGTCGTGCGAGCTACACCTTC. Encoded protein: CASSLEQGRASYTF.

This clone was detected only a few times. The chain employs TRBV19 and TRBJ2-5; no clear D. The germline V gene encodes CDR1 LNHDA and CDR2 SQIVND (reference sequence). The CDR3 spans 12 residues. V lost 8 bases to trimming and J lost 0 bases, with 7 bases between them. The CDR3 reads CASGDYQETQYF. For the CDR3, the DNA is TGTGCCAGTGGTGACTACCAAGAGACCCAGTACTTC.